The rows below give T cell receptor beta chains drawn from one sample of a study of early T cells in non-severe SARS-CoV-2 infection. TCRdb reanalysed the 5' RACE reads using MiXCR and keeps one entry per CDR3 protein. The table shows around 55,000 distinct CDR3 sequences, with under 15% occurring only once. Sequencing was carried out using whole blood. These receptor sequences come from an adult who was a healthcare worker with PCR-confirmed SARS-CoV-2 infection or an uninfected control (not recorded which). CDR3s include the opening cysteine and the closing phenylalanine or tryptophan. A D gene is named only where the DNA matches it firmly. Expanded clones are given a class, and other clones once, few, many or no size at all.

d_call | cdr3_length | clone_size | j_call | v_call | cdr3_nt | cdr3_aa
TRBD2 | 15 | few | TRBJ2-5 | TRBV7-2 | TGTGCCAGCAGCTTAGCCTCGGCGGGGGGAGAGACCCAGTACTTC | CASSLASAGGETQYF
NA | 14 | many | TRBJ2-7 | TRBV20-1 | TGCAGTGCTCTCAGGACAGCCAGCTCCTACGAGCAGTACTTC | CSALRTASSYEQYF
NA | 15 | many | TRBJ1-4 | TRBV19 | TGTGCCAGTAGTACCCAGACCGGTACTAATGAAAAACTGTTTTTT | CASSTQTGTNEKLFF
TRBD1 | 16 | NA | TRBJ2-5 | TRBV7-3 | TGTGCCAGCAGCTTATCGGGACAGGGCCGGAAGGAGACCCAGTACTTC | CASSLSGQGRKETQYF
NA | 15 | many | TRBJ2-1 | TRBV7-3 | TGTGCCAGCAGCTTAACGGCGGGCCAGGCCAATGAGCAGTTCTTC | CASSLTAGQANEQFF
NA | 14 | NA | TRBJ2-3 | TRBV6-5 | TGTGCCAGCATCGTAGAGGGGGTGACAGATACGCAGTATTTT | CASIVEGVTDTQYF
NA | 13 | NA | TRBJ1-2 | TRBV13 | TGTGCCAGCAGCCGACAGAATAACTATGGCTACACCTTC | CASSRQNNYGYTF
TRBD2 | 15 | many | TRBJ2-1 | TRBV11-3 | TGTGCCAGCAGCCTAAGCGGGGAAAGGGACAATGAGCAGTTCTTC | CASSLSGERDNEQFF
NA | 15 | NA | TRBJ1-1 | TRBV11-2 | TGTGCCAGCAGCTTACTTAGGGGTGAGGACACTGAAGCTTTCTTT | CASSLLRGEDTEAFF
NA | 14 | many | TRBJ2-2 | TRBV5-5 | TGTGCCAGCAGCAGAGGGACGTTCACCGGGGAGCTGTTTTTT | CASSRGTFTGELFF
NA | 15 | many | TRBJ1-2 | TRBV9 | TGTGCCAGCAGCGCTGGGAACGACAGACGTTATGGCTACACCTTC | CASSAGNDRRYGYTF
TRBD2 | 17 | many | TRBJ2-3 | TRBV6-5 | TGTGCCAGCAGTTACTCGACTGGCGGGGGGTCCAGGGATACGCAGTATTTT | CASSYSTGGGSRDTQYF
NA | 15 | few | TRBJ2-5 | TRBV5-6 | TGTGCCAGCAGCTTGTCCGGGGGCTCGCAAGAGACCCAGTACTTC | CASSLSGGSQETQYF
NA | 14 | many | TRBJ1-1 | TRBV7-8 | TGTGCCAGCAGCCCCGGACATCTGAACACTGAAGCTTTCTTT | CASSPGHLNTEAFF
NA | 12 | few | TRBJ1-4 | TRBV20-1 | TGCAGTGCCGGAGGGACGGGTGAAAAACTGTTTTTT | CSAGGTGEKLFF
NA | 16 | many | TRBJ2-5 | TRBV20-1 | TGCAGTGCTAGAAGCGCGCGCGGCTTCGGTAAAGAGACCCAGTACTTC | CSARSARGFGKETQYF
NA | 14 | few | TRBJ1-6 | TRBV11-2 | TGTGCCAGCAGTTATAGGGTTAGGGGGTCACCCCTCCACTTT | CASSYRVRGSPLHF
TRBD2 | 15 | many | TRBJ2-3 | TRBV2 | TGTGCCAGCAGTGGGTGGCTAGCGGACACAGATACGCAGTATTTT | CASSGWLADTDTQYF
TRBD1 | 15 | few | TRBJ1-5 | TRBV2 | TGTGCCAGCCGACCCCAGGGGGCCCCCAATCAGCCCCAGCATTTT | CASRPQGAPNQPQHF
NA | 12 | many | TRBJ2-1 | TRBV29-1 | TGCAGCGTTTGGCGGCAGGGTAATGAGCAGTTCTTC | CSVWRQGNEQFF
NA | 16 | few | TRBJ1-3 | TRBV7-9 | TGTGCCAGCAGCTTAACACCACCCTCGACGGGAAACACCATATATTTT | CASSLTPPSTGNTIYF
TRBD1 | 13 | few | TRBJ2-7 | TRBV10-1 | TGCGCCAGCAGTGCCTGGGACAGCCCCGAGCAGTACTTC | CASSAWDSPEQYF
NA | 14 | many | TRBJ1-5 | TRBV20-1 | TGCAGTGCCCCCCAGGGAAATAGCAATCAGCCCCAGCATTTT | CSAPQGNSNQPQHF
TRBD1 | 14 | NA | TRBJ2-2 | TRBV7-2 | TGTGCCGCAGGACAGGCCGCGAACACCGGGGAGCTGTTTTTT | CAAGQAANTGELFF
TRBD2 | 16 | many | TRBJ2-5 | TRBV4-3 | TGCGCCAGCAGCCCCCGCGGTAGCGGGGGCGTAGAGACCCAGTACTTC | CASSPRGSGGVETQYF
NA | 13 | few | TRBJ2-7 | TRBV30 | TGTGCCTGGAGTGTAGACCCGTCCTACGAGCAGTACTTC | CAWSVDPSYEQYF
NA | 16 | many | TRBJ2-1 | TRBV6-2/TRBV6-3 | TGTGCCAGCAGTTACCCGAGTGGGTTGGCCCACAATGAGCAGTTCTTC | CASSYPSGLAHNEQFF
NA | 13 | NA | TRBJ2-5 | TRBV11-2 | TGTGCCAGCAGCGGACAGAACCAAGAGACCCAGTACTTC | CASSGQNQETQYF
NA | 13 | NA | TRBJ2-7 | TRBV21-1 | TGTGCCAGCAGCAGACAGGGGGGCTACGAGCAGTACTTC | CASSRQGGYEQYF
NA | 15 | few | TRBJ1-5 | TRBV7-8 | TGTGCCAGCAGCCTACACAGGGATAGCAATCAGCCCCAGCATTTT | CASSLHRDSNQPQHF
NA | 16 | many | TRBJ2-1 | TRBV20-1 | TGCAGTGCTAGGGTTCTTTACTTTTCCACCTACAATGAGCAGTTCTTC | CSARVLYFSTYNEQFF
TRBD1 | 14 | NA | TRBJ1-5 | TRBV5-1 | TGCGCCAGCAGCTGGACAGGGGACAATCAGCCCCAGCATTTT | CASSWTGDNQPQHF
NA | 15 | few | TRBJ2-3 | TRBV20-1 | TGCAGTGCTAGCAACCGGGAAGGACTGTCAGATACGCAGTATTTT | CSASNREGLSDTQYF
NA | 14 | many | TRBJ2-5 | TRBV6-2/TRBV6-3 | TGTGCCAGCAGTTACGTAGGGCTCACGGTGTCCCAGTACTTC | CASSYVGLTVSQYF
TRBD1 | 15 | many | TRBJ2-6 | TRBV30 | TGTGCCTGGAGTGGACAGGGGACTGGGGCCAACGTCCTGACTTTC | CAWSGQGTGANVLTF
NA | 8 | many | TRBJ1-2 | TRBV29-1 | TGCAGCGTTGAGGGCTACACCTTC | CSVEGYTF
NA | 14 | few | TRBJ2-2 | TRBV10-1 | TGCGCCAGCAGCCTACATGGGGACACCGGGGAGCTGTTTTTT | CASSLHGDTGELFF
NA | 19 | few | TRBJ1-2 | TRBV7-2 | TGTGCCAGCAGCCCTTCGTGGGACCCCTGGACCGGGAGCGGAGTTGGCTACACCTTC | CASSPSWDPWTGSGVGYTF
TRBD2 | 17 | few | TRBJ2-2 | TRBV14 | TGTGCCAGCAGCCAAGATCGGCTAGCGGGGAACACCGGGGAGCTGTTTTTT | CASSQDRLAGNTGELFF
TRBD1 | 15 | NA | TRBJ1-1 | TRBV10-1 | TGCGCCAGCAGGGGAACCGGGACAGGGCCTTCTGAAGCTTTCTTT | CASRGTGTGPSEAFF
NA | 13 | few | TRBJ2-7 | TRBV12-3/TRBV12-4 | TGTGCCAGCAGTCAAACCGGGACTTCCTTTTTATCCTTC | CASSQTGTSFLSF
TRBD2 | 16 | few | TRBJ2-5 | TRBV13 | TGTGCCAGCAGCTCAAGACTAGCGGGGGGCCAAGAGACCCAGTACTTC | CASSSRLAGGQETQYF
NA | 14 | many | TRBJ1-2 | TRBV6-5 | TGTGCCAGCACCCCGACAAGGGTTCAATCTGCCTACACCTTC | CASTPTRVQSAYTF
NA | 17 | few | TRBJ2-2 | TRBV7-9 | TGTGCCAGCAGCTTAGCACCCTCGAGCCAGGACACCGGGGAGCTGTTTTTT | CASSLAPSSQDTGELFF
NA | 12 | few | TRBJ2-1 | TRBV6-2/TRBV6-3 | TGTGCCAGCACCTGGGGGGCTGGAGAGCAGTTCTTC | CASTWGAGEQFF
NA | 13 | few | TRBJ2-3 | TRBV18 | TGTGCCAGCTCCCCGTCGTACGGAGATACGCAGTATTTT | CASSPSYGDTQYF
TRBD1 | 15 | few | TRBJ2-7 | TRBV7-8 | TGTGCCAGCAGCTTAGATCCAGCCAGGGGGAACGAGCAGTACTTC | CASSLDPARGNEQYF
NA | 11 | many | TRBJ2-7 | TRBV9 | TGTGCCAGGGAGAGAAACTACGAGCAGTACTTC | CARERNYEQYF
NA | 16 | many | TRBJ1-1 | TRBV5-1 | TGCGCCAGCAGCCCCACCCTAGGTCCCTGGGACACTGAAGCTTTCTTT | CASSPTLGPWDTEAFF
NA | 14 | NA | TRBJ2-4 | TRBV6-6 | TGTGCCAGCAGTGACTCGTTAGCCAAAAACATTCAGTACTTC | CASSDSLAKNIQYF
TRBD1 | 14 | few | TRBJ1-1 | TRBV10-3 | TGTGCCATCAGTGACCTACAGGGGAAGACTGAAGCTTTCTTT | CAISDLQGKTEAFF
NA | 13 | many | TRBJ2-3 | TRBV7-8 | TGTGCCAGCAGCTTCAACACCCGAGCTTCGCAGTATTTT | CASSFNTRASQYF
NA | 16 | few | TRBJ1-3 | TRBV29-1 | TGCAGCGTTGCTGGCACAGGGAGCTCTCCTGGAAACACCATATATTTT | CSVAGTGSSPGNTIYF
NA | 14 | NA | TRBJ1-6 | TRBV12-3/TRBV12-4 | TGTGCCAGCAGGCCGGGACGGGGAAATTCACCCCTCCACTTT | CASRPGRGNSPLHF
NA | 13 | NA | TRBJ2-6 | TRBV5-1 | TGCGCCAGCAGCCTAGGACAGTTCAACGTCCTGACTTTC | CASSLGQFNVLTF